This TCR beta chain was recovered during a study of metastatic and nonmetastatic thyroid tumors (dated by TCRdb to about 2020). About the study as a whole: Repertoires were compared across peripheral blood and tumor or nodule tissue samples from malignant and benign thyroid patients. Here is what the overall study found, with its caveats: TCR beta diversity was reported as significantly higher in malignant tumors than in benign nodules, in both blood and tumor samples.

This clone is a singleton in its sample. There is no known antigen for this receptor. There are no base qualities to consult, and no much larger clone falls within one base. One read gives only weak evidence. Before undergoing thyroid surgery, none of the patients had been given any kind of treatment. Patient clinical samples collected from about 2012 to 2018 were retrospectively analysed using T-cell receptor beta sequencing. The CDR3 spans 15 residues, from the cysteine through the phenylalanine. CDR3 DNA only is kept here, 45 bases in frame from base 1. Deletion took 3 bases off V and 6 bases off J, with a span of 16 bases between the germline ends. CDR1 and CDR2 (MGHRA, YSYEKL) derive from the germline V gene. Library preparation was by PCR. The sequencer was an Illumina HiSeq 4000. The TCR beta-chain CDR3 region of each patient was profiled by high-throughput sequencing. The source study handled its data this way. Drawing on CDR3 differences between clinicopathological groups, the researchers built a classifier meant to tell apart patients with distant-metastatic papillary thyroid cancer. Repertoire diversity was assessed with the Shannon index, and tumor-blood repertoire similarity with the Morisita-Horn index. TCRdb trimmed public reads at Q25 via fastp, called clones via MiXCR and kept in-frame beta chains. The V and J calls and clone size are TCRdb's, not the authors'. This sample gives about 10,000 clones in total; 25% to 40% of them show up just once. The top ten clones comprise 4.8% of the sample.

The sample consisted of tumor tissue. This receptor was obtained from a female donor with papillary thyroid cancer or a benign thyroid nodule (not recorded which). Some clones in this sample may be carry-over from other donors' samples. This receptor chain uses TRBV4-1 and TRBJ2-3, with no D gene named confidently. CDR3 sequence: CASSHQQHLGDTQYF. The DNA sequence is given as TGCGCCAGCAGCCACCAGCAACATCTTGGGGATACGCAGTATTTT.